A selection of T cell receptor beta chains follows, all from one sample in a study of blood T cells in healthy people across ages. TCRdb called the 5' RACE reads again in MiXCR, with one record for every CDR3 protein. The sample holds approximately 960,000 distinct CDR3 sequences, about 29% seen once. This sample also belongs to another study, concerning T cells of mothers and their children.

Source material: blood. The receptors were gathered from a woman in her thirties or forties in good health. Both conserved end residues are part of each CDR3. Fields, in order: D gene, CDR3 length, clone size, V gene, J gene, CDR3 DNA, CDR3 protein. A D gene is named only where the DNA matches it firmly. Size tells how often a clone was seen (once, few, many) or the class of an expanded clone, and some rows leave it out.

d_call: TRBD1; cdr3_length: 14; clone_size: many; v_call: TRBV12-3/TRBV12-4; j_call: TRBJ2-7; cdr3_nt: TGTGCCAGCAGTGGGACAGGTCCCTCCTACGAGCAGTACTTC; cdr3_aa: CASSGTGPSYEQYF
d_call: .; cdr3_length: 15; clone_size: .; v_call: TRBV3-1; j_call: TRBJ1-4; cdr3_nt: TGTGCCGGCAGCCAAGATCGGGGGCCTAATGAAAAACTGTTTTTT; cdr3_aa: CAGSQDRGPNEKLFF
d_call: .; cdr3_length: 17; clone_size: few; v_call: TRBV7-2; j_call: TRBJ1-4; cdr3_nt: TGTGCCAGCAGCTTAGAGGCCCCGACAGCAACTAATGAAAAACTGTTTTTT; cdr3_aa: CASSLEAPTATNEKLFF
d_call: .; cdr3_length: 12; clone_size: .; v_call: TRBV20-1; j_call: TRBJ2-3; cdr3_nt: TGCAGTGCTAGACCCAACACAGATACGCAGTATTTT; cdr3_aa: CSARPNTDTQYF
d_call: .; cdr3_length: 15; clone_size: .; v_call: TRBV5-1; j_call: TRBJ2-5; cdr3_nt: TGCGCCAGCAGCTTGGCCAGCTACTTCCAAGAGACCCAGTACTTC; cdr3_aa: CASSLASYFQETQYF
d_call: .; cdr3_length: 15; clone_size: few; v_call: TRBV11-2; j_call: TRBJ2-1; cdr3_nt: TGTGCCAGCAGCTTCGGAGTCCTCAGCTACAATGAGCAGTTCTTC; cdr3_aa: CASSFGVLSYNEQFF
d_call: .; cdr3_length: 15; clone_size: few; v_call: TRBV28; j_call: TRBJ1-2; cdr3_nt: TGTGCCAGCAGTTTATCGGTACAGGGAAACTATGGCTACACCTTC; cdr3_aa: CASSLSVQGNYGYTF
d_call: .; cdr3_length: 13; clone_size: few; v_call: TRBV12-3/TRBV12-4; j_call: TRBJ2-1; cdr3_nt: TGTGCCAGCAGCAACTCTCAGGGGGGTGAGCAGTTCTTC; cdr3_aa: CASSNSQGGEQFF
d_call: TRBD1; cdr3_length: 16; clone_size: few; v_call: TRBV24-1; j_call: TRBJ2-1; cdr3_nt: TGTGCCACCAGTGCACCGGGACAGGGCGTCTACAATGAGCAGTTCTTC; cdr3_aa: CATSAPGQGVYNEQFF
d_call: .; cdr3_length: 14; clone_size: .; v_call: TRBV4-1; j_call: TRBJ2-3; cdr3_nt: TGCGCCAGCGGCCAAGCCCCGGGCGAAGATACGCAGTATTTT; cdr3_aa: CASGQAPGEDTQYF
d_call: .; cdr3_length: 13; clone_size: many; v_call: TRBV29-1; j_call: TRBJ1-5; cdr3_nt: TGCAGCGCCGGGATGGGGGACAATCAGCCCCAGCATTTT; cdr3_aa: CSAGMGDNQPQHF
d_call: TRBD1; cdr3_length: 16; clone_size: few; v_call: TRBV5-5; j_call: TRBJ2-7; cdr3_nt: TGTGCCAGCAGCATAGGGACAGGGCCAAACTTATACGAGCAGTACTTC; cdr3_aa: CASSIGTGPNLYEQYF
d_call: TRBD1; cdr3_length: 14; clone_size: many; v_call: TRBV20-1; j_call: TRBJ2-1; cdr3_nt: TGCAGTGCTAACTTCCGGGACAGGGGAAATGAGCAGTTCTTC; cdr3_aa: CSANFRDRGNEQFF
d_call: .; cdr3_length: 14; clone_size: .; v_call: TRBV7-3; j_call: TRBJ1-1; cdr3_nt: TGTGCCAGCAGCCCAGGGCTGGAGAACACTGAAGCTTTCTTT; cdr3_aa: CASSPGLENTEAFF
d_call: .; cdr3_length: 13; clone_size: few; v_call: TRBV27; j_call: TRBJ1-2; cdr3_nt: TGTGCCAGCTCCTCCCAGTGGGGACTTGGTTACACCTTC; cdr3_aa: CASSSQWGLGYTF
d_call: TRBD1; cdr3_length: 14; clone_size: few; v_call: TRBV20-1; j_call: TRBJ2-3; cdr3_nt: TGCAGTGCTTGCCGCCAGGGGGACACAGATACGCAGTATTTT; cdr3_aa: CSACRQGDTDTQYF
d_call: TRBD1; cdr3_length: 15; clone_size: .; v_call: TRBV6-2/TRBV6-3; j_call: TRBJ2-1; cdr3_nt: TGTGCCAGCAGTTACCCGGGACAGGGTTACAATGAGCGGTTCTTC; cdr3_aa: CASSYPGQGYNERFF
d_call: TRBD2; cdr3_length: 13; clone_size: .; v_call: TRBV28; j_call: TRBJ2-7; cdr3_nt: TGTGCCAGCTCGGCCCGGGAGGCCTACGAGCAGTACTTC; cdr3_aa: CASSAREAYEQYF
d_call: .; cdr3_length: 16; clone_size: few; v_call: TRBV20-1; j_call: TRBJ1-2; cdr3_nt: TGCAGTGCTAGAGGGAATGACGGGGATACTAACTATGGCTACACCTTC; cdr3_aa: CSARGNDGDTNYGYTF
d_call: TRBD1; cdr3_length: 16; clone_size: few; v_call: TRBV10-3; j_call: TRBJ1-4; cdr3_nt: TGTGCCATCAGGCCGGGACAGGGGGCTCTGAATGAAAAACTGTTTTTT; cdr3_aa: CAIRPGQGALNEKLFF
d_call: .; cdr3_length: 18; clone_size: .; v_call: TRBV7-9; j_call: TRBJ2-3; cdr3_nt: TGTGCCAGCAGCCCGAGTAGGGGGAGTACTGAATACACAGATACGCAGTATTTT; cdr3_aa: CASSPSRGSTEYTDTQYF
d_call: .; cdr3_length: 14; clone_size: few; v_call: TRBV20-1; j_call: TRBJ1-3; cdr3_nt: TGCAGTGCTTTCACGGGGAGCTCTGGAAACACCATATATTTT; cdr3_aa: CSAFTGSSGNTIYF
d_call: TRBD2; cdr3_length: 17; clone_size: few; v_call: TRBV5-5; j_call: TRBJ2-5; cdr3_nt: TGTGCCAGCAGCTTGGGGACTAGTCTAACCTTCCAAGAGACCCAGTACTTC; cdr3_aa: CASSLGTSLTFQETQYF
d_call: .; cdr3_length: 13; clone_size: .; v_call: TRBV5-1; j_call: TRBJ2-1; cdr3_nt: TGCGCCAGCGGCGTGGGGCAGCACAATGAGCAGTTCTTC; cdr3_aa: CASGVGQHNEQFF